This TCR beta chain emerged from a study of cytomegalovirus exposure and HLA in healthy donors. Study findings and constraints: A later analysis appeared to link common viral pathogens to several of the most significant clusters.

Though nominally healthy at sampling, donors likely had unrecorded immune exposures. This clone has a single count. The target antigen is unknown. Germline V gene data show CDR1 as LGHNA and CDR2 as YNFKEQ. The CDR3 has 18 amino acids. V gave up 5 bases and J gave up 0 bases; unmatched junction bases: 8. It was with 60 Vbeta and 13 Jbeta primers that the PCR ran. The repertoire was sequenced with immunoSEQ multiplex PCR; TCRdb's copy has only in-frame clones and lacks some. The sample holds 130,000 to 150,000 clones; around two thirds are singletons and the top ten take 1.5% to 2%. Sequencing was carried out using PBMCs. The receptor's source is a young woman in good health and CMV-seronegative. The J gene is TRBJ2-6, the V gene TRBV4-2, with 9 positions matching TRBD1. CDR3 in amino acids: CASSTRTGDTSGANVLTF. CDR3 nucleotide sequence: TGTGCCAGCAGCACCCGGACAGGGGACACCTCTGGGGCCAACGTCCTGACTTTC.